The 15 T cell receptor beta chains reported below all come from one sample, sequenced in a study of CD8+ T cells in alopecia areata. Sequencing relied on a cDNA template that was reverse transcribed from extracted RNA. Sequenced by immunoSEQ multiplex PCR; TCRdb stores in-frame clones only, minus some. Of fewer than 250,000 clones in the sample, more than 50% are singletons; the top ten hold about 0.94%. Treatment specified: oral pan-JAK inhibitor, 5-10 mg twice daily. The material was CD4+ T cells sorted from blood, obtained at week 24, from a patient treated with tofacitinib. Receptor source: a human donor with alopecia areata.

The chain combines TRBV5-6 with TRBJ2-3; either TRBD1 or TRBD2 may supply D (5 bases each). The CDR3 has 13 amino acids. Trimming removed 3 bases from V and 7 bases from J, with 12 bases in between. Germline V gene sequence: CDR1 SGHDT, CDR2 YYEEEE. CDR3 coding DNA: TGTGCCAGCAGCTCGCGTGGGGGTTATACGCAGTATTTT. Residues: CASSSRGGYTQYF.

This clone was observed a handful of times. V usage is TRBV2 and J usage is TRBJ1-1; unclear D gene. The CDR3 extends over 11 amino acids. Trimming stripped 7 bases from V and 7 bases from J, with 10 bases between. Germline V gives CDR1 SNHLY, CDR2 FYNNEI. Here the CDR3 reads CASKSTIEAFF. The CDR3 DNA reads as TGTGCCAGCAAATCGACGATTGAAGCTTTCTTT.

This rearrangement joins TRBV2 to TRBJ2-5, with D perhaps matching TRBD2 (6 bases). Trimming stripped 4 bases from V and 5 bases from J, with 17 bases between. Germline V gene lookup returns CDR1 SNHLY and CDR2 FYNNEI. This CDR3 is 15 amino acids long. CDR3 bases: TGTGCCAGCAGTGTAGGCGGCCCCGGAGGGGAGACCCAGTACTTC. Translating gives CASSVGGPGGETQYF. The entire variable domain, with the rest obtained from reference TRBV2 and TRBJ2-5, is as follows: EPEVTQTPSHQVTQMGQEVILRCVPISNHLYFYWYRQILGQKVEFLVSFYNNEISEKSEIFDDQFSVERPDGSNFTLKIRSTKLEDSAMYFCASSVGGPGGETQYFGPGTRLLVL.

V gene TRBV18 combines with J gene TRBJ1-2; 9 nucleotides match TRBD1. The ends lost 3 bases at V and 1 base at J; junction bases unmatched: 9. The CDR3 extends over 17 amino acids. The germline V gene has CDR1 KGHSH and CDR2 LQKENI. The CDR3 loop is CASSPTAGTGFNYGYTF. The DNA for the CDR3 is TGTGCCAGCTCACCGACCGCCGGGACAGGGTTTAACTATGGCTACACCTTC.

V and J are TRBV5-1 and TRBJ2-2; D may be TRBD2 (5 bases). CDR1 is SGHRS, CDR2 YFSETQ, per germline. Trimming took off 4 bases at V and 1 base at J, with 8 bases between the two ends. The CDR3 is 14 amino acids. In DNA, the CDR3 is TGCGCCAGCAGCCCGGACTTGAACACCGGGGAGCTGTTTTTT. Its protein product is CASSPDLNTGELFF.

This clone has a handful of counts. The V and J genes are TRBV10-3 and TRBJ2-7; D perhaps matches TRBD1 (6 bases). Germline loops: CDR1 ENHRY, CDR2 SYGVKD. This CDR3 is built from 14 residues. With 6 bases removed from V and 4 bases from J, the gap between germline ends came to 16 bases. For the CDR3, the DNA is TGTGCCATCAGCACTACAGGGACCCCGTACGAGCAGTACTTC. Translated: CAISTTGTPYEQYF.

The genes are TRBV15 and TRBJ1-3, with D tentatively TRBD1 (5 bases). Germline V gives CDR1 LNHNV, CDR2 YYDKDF (reference sequence). The CDR3 covers 13 residues. V lost 6 bases and J 7 bases, leaving 13 bases between the germline ends. As DNA, the CDR3 is TGTGCCACCAGTTCGGGACTGGGCAACACCATATATTTT. The encoded protein is CATSSGLGNTIYF.

In this sample, this clone turned up once. V gene TRBV30 combines with J gene TRBJ2-5, with D possibly TRBD2 on 5 matching bases. Germline V gene lookup returns CDR1 GTSNPN and CDR2 SVGIG (reference sequence). The length of the CDR3 is 14 residues. The V gene lost 4 bases and the J gene lost 10 bases, with 22 bases spanning the gap. In DNA form, the CDR3 reads TGTGCCTGGACGGCAACAGCGGCCCGCGAAGACCAGTACTTC. It translates to CAWTATAAREDQYF.

This chain joins TRBV29-1 and TRBJ2-3, with D hard to call. CDR1 is SQVTM, CDR2 ANQGSEA, per germline. CDR3 size: 11 residues. The germline V and J ends were trimmed by 5 bases and 4 bases, with 7 bases remaining between them. The CDR3 coding sequence is TGCAGCGTTTCCGATTCAGATACGCAGTATTTT. Protein product: CSVSDSDTQYF.

This clone has more than one count but fewer than ten. This sequence joins TRBV2 and TRBJ2-1; 8 bases agree with TRBD1. The germline V gene encodes CDR1 SNHLY and CDR2 FYNNEI. The CDR3 length is 14 residues. The V segment lost 4 bases and the J segment 12 bases; nucleotides outside the gene matches: 11. CDR3 protein: CASSANPGGPGQFF. CDR3 in DNA: TGTGCCAGCAGTGCAAACCCAGGGGGCCCGGGGCAGTTCTTC.

J is TRBJ1-1 and V is TRBV5-1; possibly TRBD1 for D (6 bases). The CDR3 runs to 12 residues. Germline loops: CDR1 SGHRS, CDR2 YFSETQ. V lost 4 bases and J lost 5, with 9 bases in between. The CDR3 is CASSLGTTEAFF. In DNA, the CDR3 is TGCGCCAGCAGCCTAGGGACAACTGAAGCTTTCTTT.

The chain is built from TRBV6-1 and TRBJ1-4; 10 nucleotides match TRBD1. CDR1 is MNHNS, CDR2 SASEGT, per germline. V lost 0 bases to trimming and J lost 6 bases; unmatched junction nucleotides: 1. The CDR3 totals 15 residues. The DNA of the CDR3 is TGTGCCAGCAGTGAAGCCGGGACAGGGGATGAAAAACTGTTTTTT. Translated, it gives CASSEAGTGDEKLFF.

This sequence joins TRBV30 and TRBJ2-5; D is undetermined. Germline V gene data show CDR1 as GTSNPN and CDR2 as SVGIG (reference sequence). The CDR3 is 11 residues long. V lost 2 bases and J 3 bases, leaving 4 bases between the germline ends. DNA of the CDR3: TGTGCCTGGAGTTCCAAAGAGACCCAGTACTTC. This codes for CAWSSKETQYF.

The gene calls are TRBV5-1 and TRBJ2-6; D gene ambiguous. Trimming took 2 bases from V and 0 from J, leaving 6 bases between them. The CDR3 has 15 amino acids. Per germline, CDR1 SGHRS and CDR2 YFSETQ. For the CDR3, the DNA is TGCGCCAGCAGCTTCCAAGCCTCTGGGGCCAACGTCCTGACTTTC. It is translated as CASSFQASGANVLTF.

This clone was recorded a few times. The rearrangement links TRBV9 to TRBJ1-6; D ambiguous. There are 14 residues in the CDR3. Germline CDR1 and CDR2: SGDLS and YYNGEE. Trimming pared 3 bases from V and 5 bases from J, leaving 9 bases between. The CDR3 DNA reads as TGTGCCAGCAGCGCAGACGGCAATAATTCACCCCTCCACTTT. Residues: CASSADGNNSPLHF.